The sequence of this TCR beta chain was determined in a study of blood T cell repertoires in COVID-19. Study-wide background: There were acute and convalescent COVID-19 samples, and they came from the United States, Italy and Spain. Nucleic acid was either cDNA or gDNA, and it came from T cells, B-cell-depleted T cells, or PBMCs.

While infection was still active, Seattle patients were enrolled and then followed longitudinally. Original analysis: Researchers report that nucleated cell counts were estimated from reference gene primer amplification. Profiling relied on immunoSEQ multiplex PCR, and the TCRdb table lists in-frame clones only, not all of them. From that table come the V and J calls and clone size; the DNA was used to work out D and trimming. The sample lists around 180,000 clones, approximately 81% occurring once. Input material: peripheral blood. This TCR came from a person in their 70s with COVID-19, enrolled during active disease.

In DNA form, the CDR3 reads TGTGCCACCAGCAGAGATAGCTACGAGCAGTACTTC. Translating gives CATSRDSYEQYF. This chain connects TRBV15 to TRBJ2-7, with D uncertain. Per the germline V gene, CDR1 is LNHNV and CDR2 is YYDKDF (reference sequence). V was trimmed by 0 bases and J by 3 bases, leaving 3 bases between them. The CDR3 has 12 amino acids.